This T cell receptor beta chain originates from a study of shared clonotypes between healthy human individuals (dated by TCRdb to 2018 to 2021). For context, the study as a whole: A couple of women and three men aged 18 to 49 years were included in the cohort. The study deeply sequenced blood TCR repertoires of about 5 healthy adults to estimate repertoire size and the extent of clonotype sharing between individuals. Libraries were prepared and TCR repertoires were sequenced by different laboratories using diverse techniques, in order to increase sequencing depth and limit assay-specific biases. Leukapheresis yielded between about 0.94 and 9.5 billion PBMCs per donor.

The donors were healthy, HIV-negative adults who had no recently reported acute infections or vaccinations. Every donor was a Caucasian adult residing in Nashville, Tennessee, USA. For unsorted samples, 80 million to 100 million PBMCs were counted, and genomic DNA was extracted using the QIAamp DNA Blood Mini kit. After blood collection by leukapheresis, PBMCs were isolated using Ficoll-Histopaque density gradient centrifugation and then cryopreserved in the vapor phase of liquid nitrogen. Using the deep immunoSEQ assay, multiplex PCR amplified TCR CDR3 regions from genomic DNA. Extracted genomic DNA from each cell subset was spread evenly across all wells of several immunoSEQ 96-well plates, with each plate serving as a replicate. For unsorted PBMC, each replicate PCR was loaded with 300 to 350 ng genomic DNA, equivalent to 25,000 to 35,000 T cell genomes. Genomic DNA from unsorted PBMC was sequenced over ten immunoSEQ deep assay plates. The purified libraries were quantified using a Qubit 3.0 fluorometer, sized with a Bioanalyzer 2100, and then quantified again using the KAPA Library Quantification kit. A separate single-read 150-cycle Illumina NextSeq 550 flow cell was used to sequence each immunoSEQ 96-well plate. Per the authors' processing: Because only junctional sequences without quality scores were contained in the immunoSEQ output, filtering matching that applied to full-length reads could not be performed. To assign V/J genes and CDR3, sequences were annotated against IMGT germline references using PyIR, a Python wrapper for IgBLAST v1.9. Reads were removed for weak V/J assignments (E-value above 1e-6), missing CDR3, stop codons, out-of-frame junctions, or ambiguous translated residues. V3J clonotypes were defined as sequences sharing an identical inferred V gene, J gene, and CDR3 amino acid sequence. To compute the percentage overlap between repertoires, the number of shared unique clonotypes was divided by the size of the smaller repertoire. Repertoire richness was assessed with RTK rarefaction, the Chao1 estimator, and Recon v2.1 estimates of unobserved clonotypes. As stored in TCRdb, this immuneACCESS dataset retains in-frame rearrangements with V and J assigned. A fraction of the clones does not appear; measured against another copy, unresolved V genes explain less than half of the discrepancy, and the remainder lacks a known reason. For V, J and clone size, that table is used; D and trimming come from the DNA. The sample table lists roughly 500,000 clones, more than 65% of them with a count of one. The ten most abundant clones make up roughly 13% of the sample.

The full study reports these points: Because the study included only a small number of donors, the genetic and exposure-history diversity represented was limited. Pairwise subsampling led to the expectation that sequencing depth would affect the degree of clonotype sharing among donors. Sampling was restricted to blood, and TCR repertoires in tissue are likely to differ from TCR repertoires in blood.

The cysteine opens and the phenylalanine closes a CDR3 of 16 amino acids. Kept here is only the CDR3 DNA, which spans 48 bases and is read in frame from base 1. Germline trimming: 0 bases from V, 0 bases from J; junction bases outside gene matches: 4. CDR1 and CDR2 are read off the germline V gene as MNHNS and SASEGT. This clone was detected only once. Its antigen target is currently unknown. Base quality data are lacking; no much larger clone is found one base away. The source material was PBMCs. The clonotype comes from a woman in her 40s in good health. Some clones in this sample may be carry-over from other donors' samples. The chain was built from TRBV6-1 and TRBJ2-7; 8 nucleotides in the junction match TRBD2. The nucleotide sequence reads as follows: TGTGCCAGCAGTGAAGCACTAGCGGAGAGCTCCTACGAGCAGTACTTC. Its translation is CASSEALAESSYEQYF.